This TCR beta chain was identified in a study of cytomegalovirus exposure and HLA in healthy donors. General observations from the study: An analysis was carried out at a later point. It showed that HLA-associated TCR beta chains were more clonally expanded than equally common non-associated chains. In a later analysis, TCR beta V- and J-gene trimming was associated with a missense DCLRE1C variant. Published work reported that the classifier diagnosed cytomegalovirus status with high specificity and sensitivity.

The CDR3 is 15 amino acids. The V and J ends lost 5 bases and 0 bases, in that order; junction bases with no gene match: 5. Germline V gene lookup returns CDR1 SGHTA and CDR2 FQGTGA. Primers included in the PCR were 60 Vbeta and 13 Jbeta primers. Assay used: immunoSEQ multiplex PCR; TCRdb lists only in-frame clones, some missing. The table includes roughly 150,000 clones, 60% to 80% detected once. About this clone itself: Its specificity is not known.

The donors, nominally healthy at sampling, likely had unrecorded immune exposures. The TCR comes from a man aged 18 to 29 in good health and CMV-seropositive. The chain links TRBV7-3 to TRBJ2-3; 7 bases line up with TRBD1. The sample consisted of PBMCs. The CDR3 here is CASSPGTASTDTQYF. For the CDR3, the DNA is TGTGCCAGCAGCCCCGGGACAGCAAGCACAGATACGCAGTATTTT.